Given below is one TCR beta chain in context. The antigen remains undetermined. Germline is not matched at one junction end, which may reflect a read error. This entry belongs to a study of CD8 T cells in ankylosing spondylitis. Points from the study as a whole: It appeared that ankylosing spondylitis blood was characterized by a TCR beta motif of 8 or 9 highly homologous variants.

TCRdb used MiXCR to reprocess the 5' RACE reads, holding one entry per CDR3 protein. The table records some 800,000 distinct CDR3 sequences, over 9.5% of them present only once. The CDR3 length is 12 residues. The germline gives CDR1 SGHTA, CDR2 FQGNSA. Input material: blood, either unsorted or a sorted T cell fraction (not recorded which). The chain joins TRBV7-2 to TRBJ1-5; D is undetermined. This receptor was taken from a male donor with ankylosing spondylitis. The CDR3 reads CASSLLYEPRHF. The CDR3 region has the DNA TGTGCCAGCAGCTTACTATACGAACCCCGGCATTTT. Complete variable domain (other parts from reference TRBV7-2 and TRBJ1-5): GAGVSQSPSNKVTEKGKDVELRCDPISGHTALYWYRQSLGQGLEFLIYFQGNSAPDKSGLPSDRFSAERTGGSVSTLTIQRTQQEDSAVYLCASSLLYEPRHFGDGTRLSIL.